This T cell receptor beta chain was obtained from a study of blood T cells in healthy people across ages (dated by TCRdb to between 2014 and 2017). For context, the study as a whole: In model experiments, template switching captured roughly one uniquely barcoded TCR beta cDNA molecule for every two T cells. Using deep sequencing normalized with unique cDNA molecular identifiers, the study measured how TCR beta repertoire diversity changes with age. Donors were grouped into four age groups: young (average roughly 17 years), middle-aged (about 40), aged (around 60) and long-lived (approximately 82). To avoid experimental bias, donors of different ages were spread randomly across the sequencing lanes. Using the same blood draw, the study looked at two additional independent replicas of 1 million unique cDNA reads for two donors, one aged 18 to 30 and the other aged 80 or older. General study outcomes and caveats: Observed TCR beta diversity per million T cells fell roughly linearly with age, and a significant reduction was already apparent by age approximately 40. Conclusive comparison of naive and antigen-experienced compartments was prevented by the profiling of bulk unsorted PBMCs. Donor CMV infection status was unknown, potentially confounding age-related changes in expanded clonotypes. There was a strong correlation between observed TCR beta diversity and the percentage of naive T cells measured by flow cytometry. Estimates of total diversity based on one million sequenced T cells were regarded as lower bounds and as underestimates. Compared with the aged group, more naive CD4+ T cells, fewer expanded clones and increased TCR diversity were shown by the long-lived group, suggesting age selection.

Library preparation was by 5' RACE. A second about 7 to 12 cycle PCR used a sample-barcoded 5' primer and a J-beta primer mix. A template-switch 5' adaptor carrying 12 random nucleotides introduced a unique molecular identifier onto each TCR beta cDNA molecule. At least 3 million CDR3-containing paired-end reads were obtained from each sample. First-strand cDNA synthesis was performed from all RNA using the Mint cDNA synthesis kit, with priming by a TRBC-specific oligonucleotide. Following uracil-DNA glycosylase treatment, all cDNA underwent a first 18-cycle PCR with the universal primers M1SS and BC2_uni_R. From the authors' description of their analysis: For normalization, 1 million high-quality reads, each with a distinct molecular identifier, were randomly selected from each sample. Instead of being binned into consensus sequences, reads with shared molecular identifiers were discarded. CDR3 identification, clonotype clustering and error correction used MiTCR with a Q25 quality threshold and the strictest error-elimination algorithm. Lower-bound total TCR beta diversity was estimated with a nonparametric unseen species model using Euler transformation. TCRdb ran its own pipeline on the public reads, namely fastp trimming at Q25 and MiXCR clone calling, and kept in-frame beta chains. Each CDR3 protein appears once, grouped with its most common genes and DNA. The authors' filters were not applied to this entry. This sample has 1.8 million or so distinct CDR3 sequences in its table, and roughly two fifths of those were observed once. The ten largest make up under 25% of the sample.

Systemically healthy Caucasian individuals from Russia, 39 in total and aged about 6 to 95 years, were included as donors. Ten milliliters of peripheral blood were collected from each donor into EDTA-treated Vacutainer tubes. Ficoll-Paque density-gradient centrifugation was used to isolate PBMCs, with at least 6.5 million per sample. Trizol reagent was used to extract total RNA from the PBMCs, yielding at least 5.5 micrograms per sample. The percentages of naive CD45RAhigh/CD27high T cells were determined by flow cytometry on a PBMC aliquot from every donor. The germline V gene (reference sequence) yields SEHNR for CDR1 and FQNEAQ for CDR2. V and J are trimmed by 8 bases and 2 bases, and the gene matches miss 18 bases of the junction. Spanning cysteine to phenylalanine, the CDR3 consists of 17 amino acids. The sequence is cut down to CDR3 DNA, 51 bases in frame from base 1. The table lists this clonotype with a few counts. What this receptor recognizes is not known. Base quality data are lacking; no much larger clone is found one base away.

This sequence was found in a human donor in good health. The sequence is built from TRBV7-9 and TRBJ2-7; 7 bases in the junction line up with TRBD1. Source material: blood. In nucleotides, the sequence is TGTGCCAGCGCCCCTCAATGGGGGACAGCCAAAACCTACGAGCAGTACTTC. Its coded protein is CASAPQWGTAKTYEQYF.